Listed here are 5 T cell receptor beta chains from one sample, sequenced in a study of a mutant IDH1 vaccine in newly diagnosed glioma. No antigen has been assigned to these receptors. Produced via immunoSEQ multiplex PCR; TCRdb's table is partial and in-frame only. The sample contains 35,000 to 45,000 clones, about four fifths of which appear only once. The sample's time point: week 23, last vaccination. Each vaccine dose was 300 ug of mutant IDH1 20-mer peptide, with topical imiquimod. Material: PBMCs, obtained from a glioma patient whose treatment included an IDH1 peptide vaccine. The receptors come from a woman between 40 and 50 years old with glioma. Some clones in this sample may be carry-over from other donors' samples.

The rearrangement joins TRBV5-4 to TRBJ1-2; D not certain. The CDR3 spans 13 residues. Deletions cut 0 bases from V and 9 bases from J, with 12 bases between. The germline gives CDR1 SGHNT, CDR2 YYREEE (reference sequence). The chain's CDR3 is CASSLAGRASYTF. The CDR3 DNA follows: TGTGCCAGCAGCTTGGCAGGCCGGGCGAGCTACACCTTC.

The V call is TRBV4-1, the J call TRBJ2-7; TRBD2 agrees at 7 bases. V shed 3 bases, J shed 3 bases, and the junction held 5 bases outside the gene matches. Germline values: CDR1 MGHRA, CDR2 YSYEKL. This CDR3 is 14 amino acids long. The CDR3 DNA follows: TGCGCCAGCAGCCACCAAGGGGAGGGCTACGAGCAGTACTTC. It encodes CASSHQGEGYEQYF.

This clone was observed a handful of times. The chain links TRBV30 to TRBJ1-4; the D is unclear. This CDR3 spans 12 amino acids. Trimming left V 3 bases short and J 4 bases short, with 6 bases between. Germline V gives CDR1 GTSNPN, CDR2 SVGIG (reference sequence). The CDR3: CAWRSLNEKLFF. CDR3 nucleotide sequence: TGTGCCTGGAGGAGTCTTAATGAAAAACTGTTTTTT.

The rearrangement uses TRBV9 and TRBJ2-3, with D possibly matching TRBD1 (8 bases). Germline V lookup: CDR1 SGDLS, CDR2 YYNGEE. The CDR3 is 14 amino acids. V lost 1 base, J lost 5 bases, and 11 bases lay in between. The CDR3 bases are TGTGCCAGCAGCGTAACAGGGGGGGGAGATACGCAGTATTTT. Protein product: CASSVTGGGDTQYF.

The chain couples TRBV29-1 to TRBJ2-7; D perhaps matches TRBD1 (6 bases). V lost 6 bases, J lost 7 bases, and 25 bases lay in between. Germline CDR1 reads SQVTM; CDR2 reads ANQGSEA. This CDR3 is built from 15 residues. CDR3 sequence: CSVSPSGGQPREQYF. For the CDR3, the DNA is TGCAGCGTATCTCCCTCCGGAGGACAGCCTAGAGAGCAGTACTTC.